The sequence of this TCR beta chain was determined in a study of CD4 T cells in relation to SARS-CoV-2 and coronaviruses. Study-level background: TCR beta CDR3s were sequenced after 10-day antigen culture of PBMCs. Broader study findings: Pre-pandemic and post-infection samples never came from the same donor.

This CDR3 is 13 amino acids long. V dropped 3 bases and J dropped 5 bases, with 10 bases sitting between them. The V gene's germline CDR1 is MNHEY and CDR2 SMNVEV (reference sequence). Produced via immunoSEQ multiplex PCR; TCRdb's table is partial and in-frame only. The sample yields 26,000 or so clones, 70% to 80% seen once. To note about this clone: Antigen unknown.

The unexposed donors gave CD4+ T cells in 2011-2018, prior to COVID-19. CD4+ T cells were isolated from the cells after around eleven days of culture. Testing used SARS-CoV-2 S/N and four cold-coronavirus spikes on unexposed-donor CD4+ T cells, cells permitting. The receptor's source is a human donor in good health. This sequence joins TRBV27 and TRBJ2-5; D gene unclear. Sequenced sample: CD4+ T cells from PBMCs, cultured in vitro. The CDR3 DNA follows: TGTGCCAGCAGTTTTGGAGAGTGGGAGACCCAGTACTTC. Amino acids: CASSFGEWETQYF.